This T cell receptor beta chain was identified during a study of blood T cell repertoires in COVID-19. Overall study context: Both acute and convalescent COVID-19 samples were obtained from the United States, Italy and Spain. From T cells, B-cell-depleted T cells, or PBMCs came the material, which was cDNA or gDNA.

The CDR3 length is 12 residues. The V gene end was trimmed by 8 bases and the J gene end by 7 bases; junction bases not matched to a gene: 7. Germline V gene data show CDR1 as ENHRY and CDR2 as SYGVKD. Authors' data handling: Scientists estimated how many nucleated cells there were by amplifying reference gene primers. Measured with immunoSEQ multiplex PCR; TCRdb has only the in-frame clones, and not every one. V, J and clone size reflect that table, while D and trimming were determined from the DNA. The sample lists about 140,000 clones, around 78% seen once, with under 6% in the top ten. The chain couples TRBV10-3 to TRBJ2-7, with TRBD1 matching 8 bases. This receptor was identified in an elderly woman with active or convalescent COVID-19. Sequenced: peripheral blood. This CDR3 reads CAIGGQVGEQYF. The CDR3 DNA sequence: TGTGCCATCGGGGGACAGGTGGGAGAGCAGTACTTC.